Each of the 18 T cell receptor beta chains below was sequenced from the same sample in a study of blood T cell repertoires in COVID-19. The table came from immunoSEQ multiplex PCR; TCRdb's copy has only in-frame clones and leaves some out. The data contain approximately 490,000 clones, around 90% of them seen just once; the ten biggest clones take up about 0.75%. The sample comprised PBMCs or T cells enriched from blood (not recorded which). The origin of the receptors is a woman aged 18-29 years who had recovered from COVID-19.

The CDR3 sequence: CASSEGTGGVPLHF. CDR3 coding DNA: TGTGCCAGCAGTGAAGGGACAGGGGGAGTTCCCCTCCACTTT. This chain connects TRBV6-1 to TRBJ1-6; 10 bases match TRBD1. This CDR3 spans 14 amino acids. V shed 1 base, J shed 13 bases, and the junction held 4 bases outside the gene matches. Germline-derived CDR1 and CDR2 are MNHNS and SASEGT.

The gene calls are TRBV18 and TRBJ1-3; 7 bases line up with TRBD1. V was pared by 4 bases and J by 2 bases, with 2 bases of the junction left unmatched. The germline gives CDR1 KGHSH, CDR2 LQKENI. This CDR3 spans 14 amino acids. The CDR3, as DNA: TGTGCCAGCTCACTTGGACAGGCTGGAAACACCATATATTTT. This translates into CASSLGQAGNTIYF. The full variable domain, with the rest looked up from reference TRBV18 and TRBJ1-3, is NAGVMQNPRHLVRRRGQEARLRCSPMKGHSHVYWYRQLPEEGLKFMVYLQKENIIDESGMPKERFSAEFPKEGPSILRIQQVVRGDSAAYFCASSLGQAGNTIYFGEGSWLTVV.

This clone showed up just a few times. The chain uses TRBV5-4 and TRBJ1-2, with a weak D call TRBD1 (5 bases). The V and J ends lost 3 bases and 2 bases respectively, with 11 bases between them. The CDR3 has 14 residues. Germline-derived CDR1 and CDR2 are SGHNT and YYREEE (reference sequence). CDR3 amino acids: CASSSAKGNYGYTF. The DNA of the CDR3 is TGTGCCAGCAGCTCCGCTAAGGGGAACTATGGCTACACCTTC.

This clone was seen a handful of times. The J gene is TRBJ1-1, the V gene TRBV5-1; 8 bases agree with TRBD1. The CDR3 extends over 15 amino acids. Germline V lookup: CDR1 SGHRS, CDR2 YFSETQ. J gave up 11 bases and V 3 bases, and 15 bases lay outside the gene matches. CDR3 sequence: CASSSDSQGEGRAFF. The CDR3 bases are TGCGCCAGCAGCTCCGATTCACAGGGGGAGGGTCGGGCTTTCTTT.

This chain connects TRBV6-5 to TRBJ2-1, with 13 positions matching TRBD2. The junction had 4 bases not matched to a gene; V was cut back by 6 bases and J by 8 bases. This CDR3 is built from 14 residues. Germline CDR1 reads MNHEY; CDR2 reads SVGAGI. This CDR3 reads CASRKTSGGYEQFF. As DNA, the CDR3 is TGTGCCAGCAGGAAGACTAGCGGGGGGTATGAGCAGTTCTTC.

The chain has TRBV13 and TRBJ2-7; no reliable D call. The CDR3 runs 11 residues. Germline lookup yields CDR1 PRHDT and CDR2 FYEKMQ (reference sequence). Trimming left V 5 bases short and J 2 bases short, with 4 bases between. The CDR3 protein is CASSQAYEQYF. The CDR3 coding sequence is TGTGCCAGCAGCCAGGCCTACGAGCAGTACTTC.

As DNA, the CDR3 is TGTGCCAGCTACTCGAGCTCCTATAATTCACCCCTCCACTTT. It translates to CASYSSSYNSPLHF. The V call is TRBV5-8, the J call TRBJ1-6; no firm D call. Germline loops: CDR1 SGHTS, CDR2 YDEGEE. Trimming took 7 bases from V and 0 from J, leaving 8 bases between them. This CDR3 is built from 14 residues. Full variable domain (missing parts from reference TRBV5-8 and TRBJ1-6): EAGVTQSPTHLIKTRGQQATLRCSPISGHTSVYWYQQALGLGLQFLLWYDEGEERNRGNFPPRFSGRQFPNYSSELNVNALELEDSALYLCASYSSSYNSPLHFGNGTRLTVT.

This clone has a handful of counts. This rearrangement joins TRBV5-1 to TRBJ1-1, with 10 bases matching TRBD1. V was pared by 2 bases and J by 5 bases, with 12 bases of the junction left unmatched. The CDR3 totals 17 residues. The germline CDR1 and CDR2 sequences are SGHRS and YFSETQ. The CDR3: CASSFTGTGVLRTEAFF. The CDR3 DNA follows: TGCGCCAGCAGCTTTACCGGGACAGGGGTATTACGGACTGAAGCTTTCTTT.

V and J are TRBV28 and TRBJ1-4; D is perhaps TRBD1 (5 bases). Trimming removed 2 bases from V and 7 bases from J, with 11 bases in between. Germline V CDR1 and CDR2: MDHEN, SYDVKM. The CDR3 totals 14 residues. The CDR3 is CASSLGGKGEKLFF. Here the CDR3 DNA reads TGTGCCAGCAGTTTAGGGGGGAAAGGTGAAAAACTGTTTTTT.

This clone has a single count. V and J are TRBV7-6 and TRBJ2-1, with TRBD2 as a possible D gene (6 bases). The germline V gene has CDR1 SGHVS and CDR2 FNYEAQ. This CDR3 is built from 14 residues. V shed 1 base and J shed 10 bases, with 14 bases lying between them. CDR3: CASSLEAIRGEQFF. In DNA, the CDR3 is TGTGCCAGCAGCTTAGAAGCAATTCGGGGGGAGCAGTTCTTC. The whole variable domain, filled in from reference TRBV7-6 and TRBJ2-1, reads GAGVSQSPRYKVTKRGQDVALRCDPISGHVSLYWYRQALGQGPEFLTYFNYEAQQDKSGLPNDRFSAERPEGSISTLTIQRTEQRDSAMYRCASSLEAIRGEQFFGPGTRLTVL.

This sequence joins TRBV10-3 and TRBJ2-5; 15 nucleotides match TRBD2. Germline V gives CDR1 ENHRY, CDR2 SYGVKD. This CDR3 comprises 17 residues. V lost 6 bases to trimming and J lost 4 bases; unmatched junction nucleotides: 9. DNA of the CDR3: TGTGCCATCAGAGGGACTAGCGGGGGGAATCTCGCAGAGACCCAGTACTTC. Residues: CAIRGTSGGNLAETQYF.

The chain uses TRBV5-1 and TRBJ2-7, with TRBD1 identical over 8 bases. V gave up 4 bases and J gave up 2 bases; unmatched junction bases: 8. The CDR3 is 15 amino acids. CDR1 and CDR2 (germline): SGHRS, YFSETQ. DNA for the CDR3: TGCGCCAGCAGCGGAGGACAGGGTACTGCCTACGAGCAGTACTTC. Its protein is CASSGGQGTAYEQYF.

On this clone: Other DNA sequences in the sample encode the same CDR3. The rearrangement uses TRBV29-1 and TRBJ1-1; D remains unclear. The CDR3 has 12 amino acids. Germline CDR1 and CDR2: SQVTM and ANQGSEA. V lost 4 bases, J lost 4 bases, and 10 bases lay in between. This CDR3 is CSVGGASTEAFF. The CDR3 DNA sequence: TGCAGCGTTGGAGGAGCTTCCACTGAAGCTTTCTTT.

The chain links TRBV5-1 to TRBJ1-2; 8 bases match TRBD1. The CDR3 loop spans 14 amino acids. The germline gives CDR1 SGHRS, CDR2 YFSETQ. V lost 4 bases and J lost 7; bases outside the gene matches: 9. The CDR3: CASSLTGQGSGYTF. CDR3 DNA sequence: TGCGCCAGCAGCCTAACCGGACAGGGTAGTGGCTACACCTTC. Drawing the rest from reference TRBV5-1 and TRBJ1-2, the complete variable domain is KAGVTQTPRYLIKTRGQQVTLSCSPISGHRSVSWYQQTPGQGLQFLFEYFSETQRNKGNFPGRFSGRQFSNSRSEMNVSTLELGDSALYLCASSLTGQGSGYTFGSGTRLTVV.

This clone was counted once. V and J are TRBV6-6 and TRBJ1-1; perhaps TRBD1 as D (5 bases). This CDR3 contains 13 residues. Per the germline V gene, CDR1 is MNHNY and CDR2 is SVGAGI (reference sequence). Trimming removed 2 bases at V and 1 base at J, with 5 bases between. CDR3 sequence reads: CASSYDRNTEAFF. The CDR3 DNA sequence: TGTGCCAGCAGTTACGACAGGAACACTGAAGCTTTCTTT.

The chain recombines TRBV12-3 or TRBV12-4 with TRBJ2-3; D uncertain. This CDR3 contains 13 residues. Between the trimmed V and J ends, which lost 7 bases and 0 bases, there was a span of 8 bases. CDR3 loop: CASKYSSTDTQYF. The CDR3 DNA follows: TGTGCCAGCAAGTACAGTAGCACAGATACGCAGTATTTT.

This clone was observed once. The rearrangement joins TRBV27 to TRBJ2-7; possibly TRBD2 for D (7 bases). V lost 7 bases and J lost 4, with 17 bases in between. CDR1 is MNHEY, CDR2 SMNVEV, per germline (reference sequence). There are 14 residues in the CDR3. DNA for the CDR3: TGTGCCAGCACAAACGGGGGGCGAGTATACGAGCAGTACTTC. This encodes CASTNGGRVYEQYF.

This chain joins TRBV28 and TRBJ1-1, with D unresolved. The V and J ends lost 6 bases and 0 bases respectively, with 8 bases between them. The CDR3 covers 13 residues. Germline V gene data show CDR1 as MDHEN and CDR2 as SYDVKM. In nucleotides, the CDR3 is TGTGCCAGCAGACGGGTAATGAACACTGAAGCTTTCTTT. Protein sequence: CASRRVMNTEAFF.